This record concerns one TCR beta chain sequence. As yet, its antigen is unknown. Trimming took off 0 bases at V and 2 bases at J, with 19 bases between the two ends. The CDR3 has 18 residues. From germline, CDR1 is LGHNT and CDR2 FRNRAP. Measured with immunoSEQ multiplex PCR; TCRdb has only the in-frame clones, and not every one. The sample lists under 80,000 clones; 88% were seen once. This sample stems from a study of OX40 agonist ivuxolimab in advanced cancers. Study results and caveats: Expanded peripheral T cell antigen specificity was not determined. Some patients who did not respond also had low normalized T-cell clonal expansion.

The TCR sequence derives from an adult with an advanced solid tumor such as melanoma, head and neck, liver or kidney cancer. This specimen was CD4+ or CD8+ T cells sorted from blood, taken in a trial of the OX40 agonist ivuxolimab. The chain is built from TRBV12-5 and TRBJ2-5; tentatively, D is TRBD1 or TRBD2 (5 bases each). In DNA form, the CDR3 reads TGTGCTAGTGGTTTGGTTCTCCTGGGGGTTCCACCTCAAGAGACCCAGTACTTC. This sequence encodes CASGLVLLGVPPQETQYF.